This entry lists 20 T cell receptor beta chains sequenced from one sample in a study of blood T cell repertoires in COVID-19. The table came from immunoSEQ multiplex PCR; TCRdb's copy has only in-frame clones and leaves some out. The sample lists about 200,000 clones; 87% were seen once. What was sequenced was peripheral blood. The receptors shown here come from a man between 60 and 75 years old who had recovered from COVID-19.

The V call is TRBV5-1, the J call TRBJ1-4; 7 bases fit TRBD1. Germline V gene data show CDR1 as SGHRS and CDR2 as YFSETQ. The length of the CDR3 is 16 residues. J gave up 3 bases and V 0 bases, and 5 bases lay outside the gene matches. The CDR3 region is CASSLEGGQANEKLFF. CDR3 bases: TGCGCCAGCAGCTTGGAAGGCGGACAGGCTAATGAAAAACTGTTTTTT.

The chain combines TRBV27 with TRBJ1-1, with no clear D. Germline CDR1 and CDR2: MNHEY and SMNVEV (reference sequence). The CDR3 runs to 11 residues. CDR3: CILEWNTEAFF. In DNA form, the CDR3 reads TGTATCCTTGAGTGGAACACTGAAGCTTTCTTT.

This clone occurred a few times. The chain couples TRBV19 to TRBJ2-1, with TRBD2 identical over 11 bases. V was clipped by 0 bases and J by 6 bases; unmatched bases: 7. This CDR3 contains 17 residues. Germline loops: CDR1 LNHDA, CDR2 SQIVND (reference sequence). The DNA for the CDR3 is TGTGCCAGTAGTATAGATTTAGCGGGAGGGCCGGTCAATGAGCAGTTCTTC. Amino acids: CASSIDLAGGPVNEQFF.

The chain combines TRBV4-3 with TRBJ2-1; 12 nucleotides align to TRBD2. J was trimmed by 0 bases and V by 4 bases; bases with no gene match: 13. The CDR3 consists of 20 residues. Germline V lookup: CDR1 LGHNA, CDR2 YSLEER. DNA of the CDR3: TGCGCCAGCAGCCGCCTCCCACTAGCGGGGGGTAAAAGCTCCTACAATGAGCAGTTCTTC. This codes for CASSRLPLAGGKSSYNEQFF.

This chain joins TRBV4-3 and TRBJ1-2, with 7 positions matching TRBD1. CDR1 is LGHNA, CDR2 YSLEER, per germline. This CDR3 spans 15 amino acids. J gave up 4 bases and V 0 bases, and 5 bases lay outside the gene matches. The CDR3 sequence: CASSQEVTGAYGYTF. The CDR3 DNA sequence: TGCGCCAGCAGCCAAGAGGTAACAGGGGCCTATGGCTACACCTTC.

This chain's CDR3 is CASRPTRLQLQPQHF. DNA of the CDR3: TGTGCCAGCAGGCCTACGCGCCTACAGTTGCAGCCCCAGCATTTT. The V and J genes are TRBV6-5 and TRBJ1-5; D is unresolved. CDR3 length: 15 amino acids. Germline V gene sequence: CDR1 MNHEY, CDR2 SVGAGI. The V end lost 6 bases, the J end lost 7 bases, and 19 bases lay between the germline ends.

The chain uses TRBV18 and TRBJ2-7; D is unresolved. With 3 bases removed from V and 0 bases from J, the gap between germline ends came to 9 bases. CDR1 and CDR2 from the germline V gene are KGHSH and LQKENI. The CDR3 contains 14 residues. CDR3 nucleotide sequence: TGTGCCAGCTCACCGATCGATAGCTCCTACGAGCAGTACTTC. Translation gives CASSPIDSSYEQYF.

The CDR3 DNA follows: TGTGCCAGCAGTCCCCCACAGGGCATACCTTGGGAGCAGTACTTC. Residues: CASSPPQGIPWEQYF. The genes are TRBV27 and TRBJ2-7, with D possibly being TRBD1 (6 bases). V lost 5 bases to trimming and J lost 7 bases, with 21 bases between them. The length of the CDR3 is 15 residues. CDR1 MNHEY and CDR2 SMNVEV come from the germline V gene (reference sequence).

The chain couples TRBV7-8 to TRBJ1-1, with D hard to call. Germline CDR1 and CDR2: SGHVS and FQNEAQ. The CDR3 has 17 residues. The V end was cut by 5 bases, the J end by 5 bases, with 24 bases between. The DNA for the CDR3 is TGTGCCAGCAGCCTGGGGTCCGGGAAGACGCTGGGGACTGAAGCTTTCTTT. Encoded protein: CASSLGSGKTLGTEAFF.

Points on this clone: Different DNA sequences within this sample yield the same CDR3. This chain uses TRBV14 with TRBJ2-2; no clear D gene. This CDR3 spans 14 amino acids. V was trimmed by 0 bases and J by 4 bases, leaving 6 bases between them. Germline-derived CDR1 and CDR2 are SGHDN and FVKESK. The CDR3 region has the DNA TGTGCCAGCAGCCAAGATCCCGGCACCGGGGAGCTGTTTTTT. As protein: CASSQDPGTGELFF. Looking up the rest from reference TRBV14 and TRBJ2-2 gives the full variable domain: EAGVTQFPSHSVIEKGQTVTLRCDPISGHDNLYWYRRVMGKEIKFLLHFVKESKQDESGMPNNRFLAERTGGTYSTLKVQPAELEDSGVYFCASSQDPGTGELFFGEGSRLTVL.

V gene TRBV6-6 combines with J gene TRBJ1-2; tentative D call: TRBD1 (5 bases). CDR1 and CDR2 (germline): MNHNY, SVGAGI (reference sequence). Between the trimmed V and J ends, which lost 10 bases and 2 bases, there was a span of 14 bases. The CDR3 is made up of 13 amino acids. Here the CDR3 reads CATLGGGNYGYTF. For the CDR3, the DNA is TGTGCCACCTTGGGGGGAGGGAACTATGGCTACACCTTC.

This clone was seen just once. The rearrangement uses TRBV28 and TRBJ2-3; D uncertain. The CDR3 covers 12 residues. The ends were cut back, 5 bases at V and 3 bases at J, with 6 bases in the middle. Germline V CDR1 and CDR2: MDHEN, SYDVKM. The CDR3 nucleotides are TGTGCCAGCAGTATCCCAACAGATACGCAGTATTTT. It encodes CASSIPTDTQYF.

The chain couples TRBV29-1 to TRBJ1-3; no firm D call. Germline CDR1 reads SQVTM; CDR2 reads ANQGSEA. The V end lost 6 bases, the J end lost 0 bases, and 9 bases lay between the germline ends. The CDR3 is made up of 13 amino acids. For the CDR3, the DNA is TGCAGCGTCCGACTGAACTCTGGAAACACCATATATTTT. This codes for CSVRLNSGNTIYF.

The chain employs TRBV18 and TRBJ2-5; D possibly corresponds to TRBD1 (5 bases). Germline V gene data show CDR1 as KGHSH and CDR2 as LQKENI. Between the trimmed V and J ends, which lost 0 bases and 5 bases, there was a span of 10 bases. This CDR3 spans 14 amino acids. CDR3 region: CASSPPQGWETQYF. CDR3 DNA sequence: TGTGCCAGCTCACCACCCCAGGGATGGGAGACCCAGTACTTC.

V is TRBV7-9 and J is TRBJ1-4; D unclear. V was clipped by 2 bases and J by 8 bases, with 12 bases between them. Germline V gene sequence: CDR1 SEHNR, CDR2 FQNEAQ (reference sequence). The CDR3 length is 14 residues. In nucleotides, the CDR3 is TGTGCCAGCAGCTTATCCGGGAGACGGGAAAAACTGTTTTTT. The encoded protein is CASSLSGRREKLFF.

The CDR3 sequence is CASGTGGEKAYNEQFF. The CDR3 coding sequence is TGTGCCTCCGGGACAGGGGGAGAAAAGGCCTACAATGAGCAGTTCTTC. This chain connects TRBV5-4 to TRBJ2-1; TRBD1 agrees at 11 bases. The CDR3 consists of 16 residues. From germline, CDR1 is SGHNT and CDR2 YYREEE (reference sequence). The trim removed 10 bases at V and 2 bases at J, leaving 11 bases unmatched.

The chain links TRBV7-2 to TRBJ2-5, with D perhaps TRBD2 (6 bases). The CDR3 has 15 amino acids. V dropped 0 bases and J dropped 5 bases, with 13 bases sitting between them. Germline CDR1 is SGHTA and CDR2 is FQGNSA. Here the CDR3 reads CASSLAQAGRETQYF. CDR3 sequence (DNA): TGTGCCAGCAGCTTAGCGCAGGCAGGGAGGGAGACCCAGTACTTC.

The chain combines TRBV28 with TRBJ1-2; 11 bases map to TRBD1. The CDR3 runs 14 residues. V shed 11 bases and J 4 bases; nucleotides not matched to a gene: 9. Germline loops: CDR1 MDHEN, CDR2 SYDVKM. In nucleotides, the CDR3 is TGTGCCTCAGCACGGGGACAGGGGGGCTATGGCTACACCTTC. Translation: CASARGQGGYGYTF.

The rearrangement uses TRBV6-2 or TRBV6-3 and TRBJ1-1; TRBD1 matches at 7 bases. Germline V gives CDR1 MNHEY, CDR2 SVGEGT. V shed 5 bases, J shed 3 bases, and the junction held 9 bases outside the gene matches. This CDR3 has 15 amino acids. The CDR3 nucleotides read TGTGCCAGCAGTCCCCTGACAGGGAGGCACACTGAAGCTTTCTTT. This translates into CASSPLTGRHTEAFF.

Only a few counts were recorded for this clone. The genes are TRBV9 and TRBJ2-1; 10 bases match TRBD2. Trimming took 1 base from V and 3 from J; bases not matched to a gene: 10. Germline V CDR1 and CDR2: SGDLS, YYNGEE. The CDR3 is 18 amino acids. Written as DNA, the CDR3 is TGTGCCAGCAGCGTACCCCGACTAGCGGGCTTGGACTACAATGAGCAGTTCTTC. The encoded protein is CASSVPRLAGLDYNEQFF.